Reported below is one TCR beta chain. The CDR3 totals 17 residues. Germline V gives CDR1 ENHRY, CDR2 SYGVKD. The data are from a study of monozygotic twins with inflammatory bowel disease. Following a re-call of the 5' RACE reads, TCRdb has one entry per CDR3 protein and lacks DNA. This sample's clone table lists around 190,000 distinct CDR3 sequences. Sequenced: blood. The chain is built from TRBV10-3 and TRBJ2-2; TCRdb indicates TRBD1, and absent DNA this call remains unverified. The sequence was collected from a human donor with ulcerative colitis or Crohn's disease, or a healthy co-twin of an affected twin (not recorded which). This CDR3 reads CAILPDRGAANTGELFF.